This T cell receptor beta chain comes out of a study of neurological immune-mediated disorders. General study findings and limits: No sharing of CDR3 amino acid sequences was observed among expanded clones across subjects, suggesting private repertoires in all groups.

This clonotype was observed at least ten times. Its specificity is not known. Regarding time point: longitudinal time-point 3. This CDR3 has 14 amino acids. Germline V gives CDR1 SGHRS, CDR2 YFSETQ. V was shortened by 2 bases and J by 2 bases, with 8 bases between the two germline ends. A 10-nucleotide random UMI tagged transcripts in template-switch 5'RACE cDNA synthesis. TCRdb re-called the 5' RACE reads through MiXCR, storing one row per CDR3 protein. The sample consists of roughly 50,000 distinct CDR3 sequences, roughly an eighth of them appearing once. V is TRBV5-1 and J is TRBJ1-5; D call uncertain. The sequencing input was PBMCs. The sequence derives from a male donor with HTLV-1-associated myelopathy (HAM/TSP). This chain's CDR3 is CASSFGVGNQPQHF. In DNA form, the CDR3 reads TGCGCCAGCAGCTTCGGGGTGGGCAATCAGCCCCAGCATTTT.